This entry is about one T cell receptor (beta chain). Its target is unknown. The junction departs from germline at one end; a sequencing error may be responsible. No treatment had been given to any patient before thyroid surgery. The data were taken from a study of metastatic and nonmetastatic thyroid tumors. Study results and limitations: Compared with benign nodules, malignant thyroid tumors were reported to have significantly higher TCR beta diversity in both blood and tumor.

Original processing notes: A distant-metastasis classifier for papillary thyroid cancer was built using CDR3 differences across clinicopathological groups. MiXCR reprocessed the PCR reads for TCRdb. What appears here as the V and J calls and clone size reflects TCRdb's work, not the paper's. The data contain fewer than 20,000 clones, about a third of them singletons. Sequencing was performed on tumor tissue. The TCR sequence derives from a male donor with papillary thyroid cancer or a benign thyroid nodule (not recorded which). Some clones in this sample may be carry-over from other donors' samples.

The CDR3 region has the DNA TGCAGTGCTAGAGCGGGGGTGGGCCCGAGCTCCTACAATGATCAGTTCTTC. Protein: CSARAGVGPSSYNDQFF. V usage is TRBV20-1 and J usage is TRBJ2-1, with D possibly matching TRBD2 (6 bases). This CDR3 is 17 amino acids long. Germline V CDR1 and CDR2: DFQATT, SNEGSKA (reference sequence).